The 29 T cell receptor beta chains in this list originate from one sample, sequenced in a study of blood T cell repertoires in COVID-19. Assay used: immunoSEQ multiplex PCR; TCRdb lists only in-frame clones, some missing. This table has some 290,000 clones, over 65% appearing once. The sample comprised peripheral blood. These receptors all come from a man between 60 and 75 years old who had recovered from COVID-19.

The gene calls are TRBV28 and TRBJ2-7; 7 nucleotides match TRBD1. The CDR3 runs to 11 residues. Germline V gene sequence: CDR1 MDHEN, CDR2 SYDVKM. V shed 10 bases and J 6 bases; nucleotides not matched to a gene: 6. This CDR3 is CATQGVAEQYF. The CDR3 bases are TGTGCCACCCAGGGGGTGGCCGAGCAGTACTTC.

The chain uses TRBV5-4 and TRBJ2-2; TRBD2 aligns across 9 bases. Germline CDR1 is SGHNT and CDR2 is YYREEE (reference sequence). Trimming took 3 bases from V and 4 from J; bases not matched to a gene: 4. This CDR3 region has 15 residues. CDR3 nucleotide sequence: TGTGCCAGCAGCTCGGGACTAGCAGCCACCGGGGAGCTGTTTTTT. This encodes CASSSGLAATGELFF. Drawing the rest from reference TRBV5-4 and TRBJ2-2, the complete variable domain is ETGVTQSPTHLIKTRGQQVTLRCSSQSGHNTVSWYQQALGQGPQFIFQYYREEENGRGNFPPRFSGLQFPNYSSELNVNALELDDSALYLCASSSGLAATGELFFGEGSRLTVL.

The J gene is TRBJ2-1, the V gene TRBV7-2, with TRBD1 as a possible D gene (5 bases). CDR1 is SGHTA, CDR2 FQGNSA, per germline. Trimming took off 3 bases at V and 6 bases at J, with 15 bases between the two ends. The CDR3 has 15 residues. In DNA, the CDR3 is TGTGCCAGCAGCTTGAGTTGGGGCTCGGCCAATGAGCAGTTCTTC. This translates into CASSLSWGSANEQFF.

J is TRBJ1-5 and V is TRBV28; D is possibly TRBD1 (5 bases). The V and J ends lost 0 bases and 5 bases respectively, with 17 bases between them. The CDR3 runs 17 residues. The germline CDR1 and CDR2 sequences are MDHEN and SYDVKM. The CDR3 region has the DNA TGTGCCAGCAGTTTATGGCGGGGACGGGGTAGGGATCAGCCCCAGCATTTT. Its protein product is CASSLWRGRGRDQPQHF.

This clone appeared once. This could be a read error, since a much larger clone is one nucleotide away. The chain uses TRBV30 and TRBJ1-4, with D perhaps TRBD1 (5 bases). Germline loops: CDR1 GTSNPN, CDR2 SVGIG (reference sequence). This CDR3 contains 12 residues. V was trimmed by 2 bases and J by 5 bases, leaving 6 bases between them. The CDR3 sequence is CAWSSGNEKLFF. DNA of the CDR3: TGTGCCTGGAGTTCAGGGAATGAAAAACTGTTTTTT.

This clone was counted once. J is TRBJ2-7 and V is TRBV2; 8 nucleotides line up with TRBD1. Germline V CDR1 and CDR2: SNHLY, FYNNEI. This CDR3 is 16 amino acids long. The V gene end was trimmed by 4 bases and the J gene end by 3 bases; junction bases not matched to a gene: 11. DNA of the CDR3: TGTGCCAGCAGTGGAGGACAGGGTGCGGACATCTACGAGCAGTACTTC. This encodes CASSGGQGADIYEQYF.

The gene calls are TRBV4-2 and TRBJ2-1; TRBD2 matches at 9 bases. The junction had 10 bases not matched to a gene; V was cut back by 1 base and J by 9 bases. CDR1 and CDR2 from the germline V gene are LGHNA and YNFKEQ. This CDR3 spans 16 amino acids. The CDR3 DNA reads TGTGCCAGCAGCCAAGCGAGCGGGAGGATCCAGGGTGAGCAGTTCTTC. As protein: CASSQASGRIQGEQFF.

The V gene is TRBV29-1, the J gene TRBJ2-7, with 9 positions matching TRBD2. CDR1 is SQVTM, CDR2 ANQGSEA, per germline. This CDR3 contains 13 residues. CDR3 loop: CATSGTSTYEQYF. The CDR3 region has the DNA TGCGCAACCTCCGGGACTAGCACCTACGAGCAGTACTTC.

The genes are TRBV6-1 and TRBJ2-5; D call uncertain. Germline CDR1 is MNHNS and CDR2 is SASEGT. The CDR3 runs to 14 residues. Trimming removed 1 base at V and 4 bases at J, with 10 bases between. The CDR3 DNA is TGTGCCAGCAGTGAAGGGGCCACCGCAGAGACCCAGTACTTC. Protein sequence: CASSEGATAETQYF.

The chain employs TRBV27 and TRBJ1-2; 9 bases fit TRBD1. The CDR3 totals 14 residues. V shed 6 bases and J 2 bases; nucleotides not matched to a gene: 4. Per germline, CDR1 MNHEY and CDR2 SMNVEV (reference sequence). CDR3 nucleotides: TGTGCCAGCAGGCGGGACAGGGACAACTATGGCTACACCTTC. Translating gives CASRRDRDNYGYTF.

The chain combines TRBV7-2 with TRBJ2-2, with 10 bases lining up with TRBD1. This CDR3 is built from 18 residues. Germline V gives CDR1 SGHTA, CDR2 FQGNSA. V was clipped by 5 bases and J by 3 bases; unmatched bases: 12. CDR3 sequence (DNA): TGTGCCAGCAGCCCCGGGGATGGGACAGGGGCTTACACCGGGGAGCTGTTTTTT. As protein: CASSPGDGTGAYTGELFF.

The chain combines TRBV6-5 with TRBJ1-2; D gene ambiguous. Germline V gene lookup returns CDR1 MNHEY and CDR2 SVGAGI. V was shortened by 0 bases and J by 0 bases, with 11 bases between the two germline ends. The CDR3 extends over 16 amino acids. This CDR3 reads CASSYSSRSSNYGYTF. CDR3 DNA: TGTGCCAGCAGTTACTCATCCAGGTCCTCTAACTATGGCTACACCTTC.

The V gene is TRBV28, the J gene TRBJ2-7; D is possibly TRBD1 (6 bases). Trimming took 2 bases from V and 2 from J, leaving 13 bases between them. Germline V CDR1 and CDR2: MDHEN, SYDVKM. The CDR3 spans 15 residues. This chain's CDR3 is CASSLGQGLAYEQYF. The CDR3 DNA reads as TGTGCCAGCAGTTTAGGGCAGGGGTTAGCCTACGAGCAGTACTTC. Together with reference TRBV28 and TRBJ2-7, the CDR3 gives the full variable domain: DVKVTQSSRYLVKRTGEKVFLECVQDMDHENMFWYRQDPGLGLRLIYFSYDVKMKEKGDIPEGYSVSREKKERFSLILESASTNQTSMYLCASSLGQGLAYEQYFGPGTRLTVT.

Only one count was recorded for this clone. The J gene is TRBJ1-2, the V gene TRBV2, with D perhaps matching TRBD1 (6 bases). The ends were cut back, 7 bases at V and 3 bases at J, with 15 bases in the middle. Germline CDR1 SNHLY, CDR2 FYNNEI. The CDR3 has 14 residues. The CDR3 nucleotides read TGTGCCAGCAAGGCCAGGGGAGGGGACTATGGCTACACCTTC. Protein sequence: CASKARGGDYGYTF.

V and J are TRBV9 and TRBJ2-5, with 11 bases identical to TRBD2. This CDR3 is built from 17 residues. J gave up 2 bases and V 3 bases, and 9 bases lay outside the gene matches. Germline lookup yields CDR1 SGDLS and CDR2 YYNGEE. CDR3 protein: CASSAIGLAGYQETQYF. CDR3 coding DNA: TGTGCCAGCAGCGCAATAGGACTAGCGGGTTATCAAGAGACCCAGTACTTC.

The V call is TRBV9, the J call TRBJ2-7, with 11 bases aligning to TRBD2. CDR3 size: 16 residues. CDR1 and CDR2 from the germline V gene are SGDLS and YYNGEE. V dropped 0 bases and J dropped 4; count of bases not matched to a gene: 6. As DNA, the CDR3 is TGTGCCAGCAGCGTAGGGGACCTAGCGGGGGGTTACGAGCAGTACTTC. Its translation: CASSVGDLAGGYEQYF.

This clone occurred a few times. The chain couples TRBV25-1 to TRBJ1-2; 8 bases match TRBD1. The germline gives CDR1 MGHDK, CDR2 SYGVNS. With 3 bases clipped from V and 7 bases from J, the junction kept 10 bases outside the gene matches. The CDR3 has 15 amino acids. The CDR3 sequence is CASSDPQGAAGGYTF. DNA for the CDR3: TGTGCCAGCAGTGATCCCCAGGGGGCCGCGGGTGGCTACACCTTC.

In this sample, this clone turned up a few times. The chain is built from TRBV5-1 and TRBJ2-7, with D perhaps TRBD2 (7 bases). Trimming removed 4 bases from V and 4 bases from J, with 12 bases in between. Germline V gene sequence: CDR1 SGHRS, CDR2 YFSETQ. The CDR3 has 13 amino acids. Here the CDR3 reads CASSPEGGYEQYF. CDR3 nucleotides: TGCGCCAGCAGCCCTGAGGGGGGGTACGAGCAGTACTTC.

The V gene is TRBV5-4, the J gene TRBJ2-7; D may be TRBD1 (6 bases). This CDR3 has 14 amino acids. With 3 bases removed from V and 2 bases from J, the gap between germline ends came to 12 bases. Per the germline V gene, CDR1 is SGHNT and CDR2 is YYREEE (reference sequence). CDR3 bases: TGTGCCAGCAGCTACCCGGGACAAGCCTACGAGCAGTACTTC. Amino acid sequence: CASSYPGQAYEQYF.

The V and J genes are TRBV5-1 and TRBJ1-2; weak D call: TRBD1 (5 bases). The CDR3 runs to 12 residues. The germline V gene has CDR1 SGHRS and CDR2 YFSETQ. Trimming stripped 1 base from V and 7 bases from J, with 8 bases between. CDR3 protein: CASSLKGVGYTF. For the CDR3, the DNA is TGCGCCAGCAGCTTGAAAGGGGTTGGCTACACCTTC.

This clone appeared once. The chain joins TRBV10-2 to TRBJ1-5; D gene ambiguous. The length of the CDR3 is 16 residues. Germline loops: CDR1 WSHSY, CDR2 SAAADI. Trimming pared 2 bases from V and 0 bases from J, leaving 11 bases between. The CDR3: CASSETVGLSNQPQHF. In nucleotides, the CDR3 is TGCGCCAGCAGTGAGACGGTTGGTCTTAGCAATCAGCCCCAGCATTTT.

The rearrangement links TRBV5-1 to TRBJ2-1, with D possibly TRBD2 on 6 matching bases. V lost 5 bases, J lost 2 bases, and 23 bases lay in between. CDR3 length equals 18 residues. Germline-derived CDR1 and CDR2 are SGHRS and YFSETQ. Here the CDR3 DNA reads TGCGCCAGCAGTCTGCACCCCTCACTAGCCGATACCTACAATGAGCAGTTCTTC. It yields the protein CASSLHPSLADTYNEQFF.

This clone was detected only a few times. The CDR3 coding sequence is TGTGCCTGGAGTGTACTTACCTACGAGCAGTACTTC. Amino acid sequence: CAWSVLTYEQYF. The chain has TRBV30 and TRBJ2-7; no clear D. This CDR3 region has 12 residues. CDR1 is GTSNPN and CDR2 is SVGIG in the germline V gene (reference sequence). The V and J ends lost 0 bases and 2 bases respectively, with 5 bases between them.

CDR3 residues: CASSQQPGLAGETQYF. As DNA, the CDR3 is TGCGCCAGCAGCCAACAACCGGGACTAGCGGGAGAGACCCAGTACTTC. The rearrangement uses TRBV4-1 and TRBJ2-5; 12 bases fit TRBD2. The germline gives CDR1 MGHRA, CDR2 YSYEKL. Trimming removed 2 bases from V and 4 bases from J; junction bases left unmatched: 5. The CDR3 is 16 residues long.

The chain couples TRBV7-9 to TRBJ1-4; a possible D gene is TRBD1 (6 bases). There are 16 residues in the CDR3. The V end was cut by 5 bases, the J end by 3 bases, with 16 bases between. Germline V gives CDR1 SEHNR, CDR2 FQNEAQ (reference sequence). CDR3 bases: TGTGCCAGCAGCAAAACCCCTGGGGGCTCTAATGAAAAACTGTTTTTT. This sequence encodes CASSKTPGGSNEKLFF.

The CDR3 nucleotides read TGTGCCAGCAGCTCGGGACAGATGAACACTGAAGCTTTCTTT. It is translated as CASSSGQMNTEAFF. The chain is built from TRBV7-8 and TRBJ1-1; 7 bases align to TRBD1. The trim removed 4 bases at V and 0 bases at J, leaving 2 bases unmatched. CDR3 length: 14 residues. Germline CDR1 reads SGHVS; CDR2 reads FQNEAQ.

This clone has just a few counts. The chain is built from TRBV5-1 and TRBJ2-7; tentative D call: TRBD2 (6 bases). This CDR3 has 18 amino acids. Trimming removed 4 bases at V and 0 bases at J, with 23 bases between. Per germline, CDR1 SGHRS and CDR2 YFSETQ. The CDR3 region is CASSLRAGTEMSSYEQYF. CDR3 coding DNA: TGCGCCAGCAGCCTCCGGGCGGGGACTGAAATGAGCTCCTACGAGCAGTACTTC.

This chain joins TRBV7-2 and TRBJ2-2; 8 nucleotides agree with TRBD1. The V gene's germline CDR1 is SGHTA and CDR2 FQGNSA. CDR3 length: 15 amino acids. J lost 1 base, V lost 5 bases, and 3 bases had no gene match. CDR3 sequence: CASSDRGGNTGELFF. As DNA, the CDR3 is TGTGCCAGCAGCGACAGGGGCGGGAACACCGGGGAGCTGTTTTTT. The entire variable domain, with the rest obtained from reference TRBV7-2 and TRBJ2-2, is as follows: GAGVSQSPSNKVTEKGKDVELRCDPISGHTALYWYRQSLGQGLEFLIYFQGNSAPDKSGLPSDRFSAERTGGSVSTLTIQRTQQEDSAVYLCASSDRGGNTGELFFGEGSRLTVL.

Comments on this clone: Other DNA sequences within the sample encode an identical CDR3. The chain is built from TRBV3-1 (or the pseudogene TRBV3-2) and TRBJ2-7; TRBD2 agrees at 9 bases. V dropped 5 bases and J dropped 2; count of bases not matched to a gene: 13. Per germline, CDR1 LGHDT and CDR2 YNNKEL (reference sequence). The CDR3 sequence is 17 residues long. The CDR3 sequence is CASSDSPGLAYTYEQYF. CDR3 DNA sequence: TGTGCCAGCAGCGACTCTCCGGGACTAGCATATACCTACGAGCAGTACTTC.